Below are 26 T cell receptor beta chains sequenced from a single sample in a study of post-analysis software for immune sequencing data (dated by TCRdb to the mid-2010s). Receptors were amplified or captured by PCR. The reads were generated on an Illumina HiSeq 2500. Unique molecular identifiers were incorporated into TCR beta cDNA libraries to reduce PCR and sequencing biases. TCRdb trimmed the raw reads at Q25, called clones with MiXCR and kept productive beta chains. Every distinct CDR3 protein forms one entry, paired with its most common genes and DNA. The sample data list around 500,000 distinct CDR3 sequences, and 34% of these were observed just once. The ten largest account for 6% of the sample. Findings and caveats that apply to the study as a whole: Patients showed significantly higher frequencies than controls for five TRBV segments, among them TRBV5-6, TRBV5-1 and TRBV20-1.

The antigens of these receptors remain unknown. The specimen sequenced was blood. The receptors here all came from a girl aged 2-17 years with multiple sclerosis.

The chain joins TRBV13 to TRBJ2-1, with D hard to call. The V gene's germline CDR1 is PRHDT and CDR2 FYEKMQ (reference sequence). The CDR3 covers 13 residues. The V end was cut by 2 bases, the J end by 9 bases, with 11 bases between. DNA for the CDR3: TGTGCCAGCAGCTTATGGCTGGCATCTGAGCAGTTCTTC. This gives the protein CASSLWLASEQFF. Full variable domain (remainder filled in from reference TRBV13 and TRBJ2-1): AAGVIQSPRHLIKEKRETATLKCYPIPRHDTVYWYQQGPGQDPQFLISFYEKMQSDKGSIPDRFSAQQFSDYHSELNMSSLELGDSALYFCASSLWLASEQFFGPGTRLTVL.

The V call is TRBV11-1, the J call TRBJ2-1, with a weak D call TRBD2 (6 bases). The CDR3 is 14 amino acids. Trimming left V 2 bases short and J 10 bases short, with 15 bases between. Germline CDR1 is SGHAT and CDR2 is FQDESV (reference sequence). The CDR3, as DNA: TGTGCCAGCAGCTTACAGGGACTCCCCTACGAGCAGTTCTTC. It translates to CASSLQGLPYEQFF.

Turning to this clonotype: One end of the junction varies from germline; a read error may be responsible. The V and J genes are TRBV19 and TRBJ1-6; D not certain. This CDR3 has 13 amino acids. The germline gives CDR1 LNHDA, CDR2 SQIVND (reference sequence). The DNA for the CDR3 is TGTGCCAGTTGCGACACCGGGTATTCACCCCCCCACTTT. Its translation is CASCDTGYSPPHF.

The CDR3 DNA follows: TGTGCCAGCAGTTACGGGGACAGGAGATACAATGAGCAGTTCTTC. The encoded protein is CASSYGDRRYNEQFF. The V and J genes are TRBV27 and TRBJ2-1, with TRBD1 matching 8 bases. The ends lost 4 bases at V and 4 bases at J; junction bases unmatched: 6. The length of the CDR3 is 15 residues. From germline, CDR1 is MNHEY and CDR2 SMNVEV (reference sequence).

In its sample, this clonotype was seen once. One junction end does not reproduce the germline sequence, and a read error may be involved. This chain links TRBV5-1 with TRBJ2-7, with 8 bases fitting TRBD1. Germline CDR1 is SGHRS and CDR2 is YFSETQ. The CDR3 spans 15 residues. The DNA for the CDR3 is TGCACCAGCAGCTTGCTGACAGGGGACTCCTACGAGCAGTACTTC. This translates into CTSSLLTGDSYEQYF. Looking up the rest from reference TRBV5-1 and TRBJ2-7 gives the full variable domain: KAGVTQTPRYLIKTRGQQVTLSCSPISGHRSVSWYQQTPGQGLQFLFEYFSETQRNKGNFPGRFSGRQFSNSRSEMNVSTLELGDSALYLCTSSLLTGDSYEQYFGPGTRLTVT.

The CDR3 coding sequence is TGTGCCAGCAGCTTACAGGGGGCCAAAGAGACCCAGTACTTC. Protein product: CASSLQGAKETQYF. The chain joins TRBV12-3 or TRBV12-4 to TRBJ2-5; 9 bases are shared with TRBD1. The CDR3 has 14 residues. V gave up 6 bases and J gave up 3 bases; unmatched junction bases: 5.

This chain links TRBV5-5 with TRBJ1-5; 10 positions agree with TRBD1. The CDR3 has 17 amino acids. V was pared by 1 base and J by 1 base, with 5 bases of the junction left unmatched. Per germline, CDR1 SGHKS and CDR2 YYEKEE (reference sequence). The chain's CDR3 is CASSLRDRGPSNQPQHF. CDR3 DNA sequence: TGTGCCAGCAGCTTGAGGGACAGGGGCCCGAGCAATCAGCCCCAGCATTTT.

There are a few counts of this clonotype. The chain has TRBV7-3 and TRBJ1-1; weak D call: TRBD1 (5 bases). Trimming removed 3 bases from V and 4 bases from J, with 9 bases in between. Germline CDR1 is SGHTA and CDR2 is FQGTGA. The CDR3 totals 13 residues. The CDR3 nucleotides read TGTGCCAGCAGCTTCGAGGGGAGCACTGAAGCTTTCTTT. Translating gives CASSFEGSTEAFF.

Only a few counts were recorded for this clonotype. Written as DNA, the CDR3 is TGCAGCGCTCGCGGGGGGTCGGGAGACACCGGGGAGCTGTTTTTT. As protein: CSARGGSGDTGELFF. The chain has TRBV29-1 and TRBJ2-2; 8 nucleotides line up with TRBD2. The ends lost 7 bases at V and 3 bases at J; junction bases unmatched: 10. Germline V gene data show CDR1 as SQVTM and CDR2 as ANQGSEA. This CDR3 contains 15 residues.

As for this clonotype: One junction end disagrees with the germline gene, perhaps due to a read error. The chain combines TRBV12-3 or TRBV12-4 with TRBJ2-3; D is undetermined. The length of the CDR3 is 14 residues. The CDR3 region is CASHARVRADAQYF. In nucleotides, the CDR3 is TGTGCCAGCCATGCCAGAGTGAGAGCAGATGCGCAGTATTTT.

This clonotype has just a few counts. The chain is built from TRBV20-1 and TRBJ2-1; 11 positions match TRBD2. Germline CDR1 DFQATT, CDR2 SNEGSKA (reference sequence). The CDR3 runs 15 residues. Trimming took 1 base from V and 9 from J; bases not matched to a gene: 8. This chain's CDR3 is CSARVVAGGPGEQFF. The CDR3 DNA follows: TGCAGTGCTAGAGTGGTAGCGGGGGGGCCTGGTGAGCAGTTCTTC.

This clonotype was detected ten times or more. This sequence joins TRBV6-5 and TRBJ1-2; the D is unclear. The germline V gene has CDR1 MNHEY and CDR2 SVGAGI. Trimming took off 2 bases at V and 0 bases at J, with 10 bases between the two ends. The CDR3 length is 15 residues. CDR3 residues: CASSYGGIPNYGYTF. CDR3 nucleotides: TGTGCCAGCAGTTACGGAGGGATCCCTAACTATGGCTACACCTTC.

This clonotype was seen many times. The chain links TRBV9 to TRBJ2-5; D might be TRBD2 (5 bases). Between the trimmed V and J ends, which lost 4 bases and 7 bases, there was a span of 17 bases. Germline V gene sequence: CDR1 SGDLS, CDR2 YYNGEE. The CDR3 consists of 14 residues. The CDR3 bases are TGTGCCAGCAGCTCCCGACCCTCTGGAGGGACCCAGTACTTC. Encoded protein: CASSSRPSGGTQYF.

This clonotype has only a few counts. The chain employs TRBV5-6 and TRBJ2-3, with a possible D match to TRBD2 (6 bases). The CDR3 runs to 14 residues. Germline V CDR1 and CDR2: SGHDT, YYEEEE. Trimming cost V 9 bases and J 6 bases, with 20 bases left between them. The CDR3 here is CATGGGGESDTQYF. The CDR3 DNA sequence: TGTGCCACCGGGGGAGGCGGGGAGTCGGATACGCAGTATTTT.

The chain joins TRBV20-1 to TRBJ1-2; TRBD1 agrees at 8 bases. With V trimmed by 3 bases and J by 4 bases, 10 bases remained unmatched. The CDR3 consists of 15 residues. CDR1 and CDR2 from the germline V gene are DFQATT and SNEGSKA (reference sequence). The CDR3 DNA reads TGCAGTGCTAGCTTGGGACAGGCAATGGGCTATGGCTACACCTTC. Protein product: CSASLGQAMGYGYTF.

A few counts support this clonotype. The genes are TRBV6-5 and TRBJ2-3, with 8 bases lining up with TRBD1. The CDR3 has 16 residues. Germline V CDR1 and CDR2: MNHEY, SVGAGI. After removal of 5 bases from V and 4 bases from J, the junction contained 11 bases not matched to a gene. CDR3 loop: CASSLRRGQDPDTQYF. The DNA of the CDR3 is TGTGCCAGCAGTCTGCGCAGGGGGCAAGATCCAGATACGCAGTATTTT.

This clonotype was observed once. The V call is TRBV20-1, the J call TRBJ2-5; D perhaps matches TRBD2 (5 bases). V was clipped by 3 bases and J by 4 bases, with 12 bases between them. The CDR3 contains 13 residues. Germline loops: CDR1 DFQATT, CDR2 SNEGSKA (reference sequence). CDR3 residues: CSARFSAGETQYF. CDR3 coding DNA: TGCAGTGCTAGGTTTAGCGCGGGAGAGACCCAGTACTTC.

This clonotype showed up many times. The CDR3 reads CASSQGGGSYNEQFF. The CDR3 coding sequence is TGCGCCAGCAGCCAGGGCGGGGGATCCTACAATGAGCAGTTCTTC. The gene calls are TRBV4-1 and TRBJ2-1; TRBD2 matches 7 bases. Unmatched junction bases numbered 3, after V lost 3 bases and J lost 1 base. From germline, CDR1 is MGHRA and CDR2 YSYEKL. This CDR3 spans 15 amino acids.

In this sample, this clonotype turned up a few times. The chain has TRBV5-1 and TRBJ2-6; 12 nucleotides align to TRBD1. CDR3 length equals 20 residues. Germline lookup yields CDR1 SGHRS and CDR2 YFSETQ. Trimming at V came to 7 bases and at J to 0 bases, leaving 14 bases not matched to a gene. CDR3 bases: TGCGCCAGCCTCCGGGACAGGGGGCCGGGAGTTTCCTCTGGGGCCAACGTCCTGACTTTC. Protein: CASLRDRGPGVSSGANVLTF.

This clonotype appeared once. The V and J genes are TRBV7-3 and TRBJ2-1; 8 nucleotides line up with TRBD2. V was clipped by 2 bases and J by 9 bases; unmatched bases: 9. Germline assignment: CDR1 SGHTA and CDR2 FQGTGA. CDR3 length: 15 amino acids. The CDR3 region has the DNA TGTGCCAGCAGCTTAGGGGGCGGGGGGACGGGTGAGCAGTTCTTC. This codes for CASSLGGGGTGEQFF.

This clonotype was found many times. The chain employs TRBV7-8 and TRBJ2-7; no definite D call. The CDR3 length is 13 residues. Germline assignment: CDR1 SGHVS and CDR2 FQNEAQ. Trimming stripped 1 base from V and 6 bases from J, with 10 bases between. The CDR3 spells CASSLGRSGEQYF. The CDR3, as DNA: TGTGCCAGCAGCTTAGGTCGGTCGGGCGAGCAGTACTTC.

The CDR3 spells CATSDLNGYTF. The DNA of the CDR3 is TGTGCCACCAGTGATTTGAATGGCTACACCTTC. J is TRBJ1-2 and V is TRBV24-1; D is unclear. Trimming stripped 0 bases from V and 6 bases from J, with 1 base between. The length of the CDR3 is 11 residues. Germline V lookup: CDR1 KGHDR, CDR2 SFDVKD.

This clonotype was counted only a few times. The chain is built from TRBV10-3 and TRBJ2-5; D is unclear. The CDR3 sequence is 14 residues long. Trimming cost V 3 bases and J 2 bases, with 10 bases left between them. From germline, CDR1 is ENHRY and CDR2 SYGVKD. CDR3 sequence: CAISDSAAQETQYF. The CDR3 DNA follows: TGTGCCATCAGTGATTCGGCAGCTCAAGAGACCCAGTACTTC.

Regarding this clonotype: At one end the junction does not follow the germline gene, possibly because of a read error. The chain carries TRBV18 and TRBJ2-6, with D maybe TRBD1 (5 bases). The CDR3 sequence is 17 residues long. The germline gives CDR1 KGHSH, CDR2 LQKENI. The CDR3 loop reads CACSPQVQGIGANVLTF. The CDR3 coding sequence is TGTGCCTGCTCACCACAAGTGCAGGGCATTGGGGCCAACGTCCTGACTTTC. The full variable domain, its missing parts supplied by reference TRBV18 and TRBJ2-6, is NAGVMQNPRHLVRRRGQEARLRCSPMKGHSHVYWYRQLPEEGLKFMVYLQKENIIDESGMPKERFSAEFPKEGPSILRIQQVVRGDSAAYFCACSPQVQGIGANVLTFGAGSRLTVL.

This clonotype appeared a few times. The chain uses TRBV2 and TRBJ2-2, with D perhaps matching TRBD1 (6 bases). CDR1 is SNHLY and CDR2 is FYNNEI in the germline V gene. The CDR3 spans 13 residues. Trimming removed 5 bases at V and 6 bases at J, with 10 bases between. CDR3 DNA sequence: TGTGCCAGCAGTCTACAGGGTTCCGGGGAGCTGTTTTTT. Translation: CASSLQGSGELFF.

The sample holds one count of this clonotype. The chain joins TRBV14 to TRBJ1-1; 7 bases are shared with TRBD1. V gave up 0 bases and J gave up 4 bases; unmatched junction bases: 8. Looked up from germline, CDR1 is SGHDN and CDR2 is FVKESK. The CDR3 loop spans 16 amino acids. The CDR3 DNA follows: TGTGCCAGCAGCCAAGAGGGAGGACAGGATGCCACTGAAGCTTTCTTT. This codes for CASSQEGGQDATEAFF.